This entry lists 32 T cell receptor beta chains sequenced from one sample in a study of cytomegalovirus exposure and HLA in healthy donors. Use of 60 Vbeta and 13 Jbeta primers characterized the PCR. Generated by immunoSEQ multiplex PCR, the TCRdb table keeps only in-frame clones and is missing some. This table has just under 95,000 clones, 81% appearing once. Material for sequencing was PBMCs. The receptor set was obtained from a human donor in good health.

V and J are TRBV30 and TRBJ1-6; D ambiguous. The CDR3 totals 13 residues. V was pared by 0 bases and J by 10 bases, with 10 bases between. Germline CDR1 and CDR2: GTSNPN and SVGIG (reference sequence). This chain's CDR3 is CAWSVAGGSPLHF. The CDR3 DNA follows: TGTGCCTGGAGTGTTGCAGGTGGATCACCCCTCCACTTT.

This chain uses TRBV6-4 with TRBJ2-2; possibly TRBD2 for D (6 bases). Trimming cost V 2 bases and J 5 bases, with 9 bases left between them. The CDR3 consists of 14 residues. The germline V gene has CDR1 MRHNA and CDR2 SNTAGT. As DNA, the CDR3 is TGTGCCAGCAGTGACCTCGGGGGTACCGGGGAGCTGTTTTTT. Its protein product is CASSDLGGTGELFF.

The chain is built from TRBV19 and TRBJ2-7; TRBD2 is a possible D gene (5 bases). The V gene's germline CDR1 is LNHDA and CDR2 SQIVND (reference sequence). CDR3 length: 13 residues. V lost 7 bases to trimming and J lost 3 bases, with 13 bases between them. The CDR3 DNA follows: TGTGCCAGTAACGAGGGTACCAACTACGAGCAGTACTTC. Its translation is CASNEGTNYEQYF.

This rearrangement joins TRBV25-1 to TRBJ2-1; 7 bases line up with TRBD2. Trimming removed 2 bases from V and 4 bases from J; junction bases left unmatched: 14. This CDR3 contains 18 residues. Germline CDR1 reads MGHDK; CDR2 reads SYGVNS. CDR3 in DNA: TGTGCCAGCAGTGAAGGCCGTGGGAGCGGGGTGGGGTACAATGAGCAGTTCTTC. Translated: CASSEGRGSGVGYNEQFF. The entire variable domain, with the rest obtained from reference TRBV25-1 and TRBJ2-1, is as follows: EADIYQTPRYLVIGTGKKITLECSQTMGHDKMYWYQQDPGMELHLIHYSYGVNSTEKGDLSSESTVSRIRTEHFPLTLESARPSHTSQYLCASSEGRGSGVGYNEQFFGPGTRLTVL.

This rearrangement joins TRBV27 to TRBJ2-2, with no clear D. Trimming took 3 bases from V and 5 from J, leaving 4 bases between them. Germline V gene data show CDR1 as MNHEY and CDR2 as SMNVEV (reference sequence). CDR3 length equals 12 residues. The CDR3 loop is CASSFMTGELFF. In DNA form, the CDR3 reads TGTGCCAGCAGTTTTATGACCGGGGAGCTGTTTTTT.

The V gene is TRBV27, the J gene TRBJ2-7, with a possible D match to TRBD2 (6 bases). This CDR3 spans 14 amino acids. Germline CDR1 MNHEY, CDR2 SMNVEV (reference sequence). Between the trimmed V and J ends, which lost 3 bases and 0 bases, there was a span of 9 bases. The CDR3 region is CASSLGGSSYEQYF. Written as DNA, the CDR3 is TGTGCCAGCAGTTTGGGGGGAAGCTCCTACGAGCAGTACTTC.

The rearrangement uses TRBV19 and TRBJ2-2, with D tentatively TRBD1 (6 bases). The germline V gene has CDR1 LNHDA and CDR2 SQIVND (reference sequence). Deletions cut 3 bases from V and 4 bases from J, with 12 bases between. The CDR3 runs to 15 residues. CDR3 in amino acids: CASSILPRGTGELFF. The CDR3 DNA sequence: TGTGCCAGTAGTATCCTCCCCAGGGGCACCGGGGAGCTGTTTTTT.

The chain joins TRBV10-3 to TRBJ2-7; TRBD1 is a possible D gene (7 bases). Germline values: CDR1 ENHRY, CDR2 SYGVKD. The CDR3 runs to 13 residues. Between the trimmed V and J ends, which lost 2 bases and 6 bases, there was a span of 11 bases. CDR3 nucleotide sequence: TGTGCCATCAGTGAGGCAGGGGGGTCCGAGCAGTACTTC. Translation: CAISEAGGSEQYF.

V is TRBV30 and J is TRBJ1-2; a possible D gene is TRBD1 (6 bases). Germline CDR1 GTSNPN, CDR2 SVGIG (reference sequence). This CDR3 spans 15 amino acids. V lost 0 bases, J lost 6 bases, and 17 bases lay in between. The CDR3 protein is CAWSVGDAGVDGYTF. The CDR3 DNA reads as TGTGCCTGGAGTGTAGGGGACGCAGGGGTTGATGGCTACACCTTC.

This clone has more than one count but fewer than ten. The rearrangement links TRBV5-4 to TRBJ1-6, with a weak D call TRBD1 (6 bases). Germline V CDR1 and CDR2: SGHNT, YYREEE (reference sequence). Trimming took off 2 bases at V and 9 bases at J, with 12 bases between the two ends. This CDR3 is built from 14 residues. CDR3 region: CASSLRQASSPLHF. The CDR3 region has the DNA TGTGCCAGCAGCTTAAGACAGGCTAGTTCACCCCTCCACTTT.

This clone was found a few times. The chain joins TRBV27 to TRBJ1-6; 7 nucleotides align to TRBD1. Germline V gene sequence: CDR1 MNHEY, CDR2 SMNVEV (reference sequence). CDR3 length: 13 residues. V shed 8 bases, J shed 11 bases, and the junction held 9 bases outside the gene matches. The CDR3 DNA reads TGTGCCAGCGGGGGACAGACAACTACACCCCTCCACTTT. Its translation: CASGGQTTTPLHF.

The chain links TRBV9 to TRBJ2-5; 13 bases match TRBD2. Unmatched junction bases numbered 8, after V lost 3 bases and J lost 9 bases. CDR3 length: 15 amino acids. The germline V gene encodes CDR1 SGDLS and CDR2 YYNGEE. The CDR3 loop is CASSGGLAGEAAQYF. The CDR3 bases are TGTGCCAGCAGCGGCGGACTAGCGGGAGAGGCGGCCCAGTACTTC.

The V gene is TRBV18, the J gene TRBJ1-3; D call uncertain. V dropped 3 bases and J dropped 0 bases, with 6 bases sitting between them. CDR1 is KGHSH, CDR2 LQKENI, per germline. The CDR3 loop spans 14 amino acids. CDR3 region: CASSPGSSGNTIYF. CDR3 in DNA: TGTGCCAGCTCACCGGGCAGCTCTGGAAACACCATATATTTT. Looking up the rest from reference TRBV18 and TRBJ1-3 gives the full variable domain: NAGVMQNPRHLVRRRGQEARLRCSPMKGHSHVYWYRQLPEEGLKFMVYLQKENIIDESGMPKERFSAEFPKEGPSILRIQQVVRGDSAAYFCASSPGSSGNTIYFGEGSWLTVV.

The chain is built from TRBV19 and TRBJ1-2; 11 bases line up with TRBD1. The V gene's germline CDR1 is LNHDA and CDR2 SQIVND (reference sequence). This CDR3 has 13 amino acids. V was clipped by 9 bases and J by 5 bases; unmatched bases: 5. This CDR3 is CASRDRGSYGYTF. The CDR3 DNA follows: TGTGCCAGCCGGGACAGGGGGAGTTATGGCTACACCTTC.

V and J are TRBV5-1 and TRBJ2-2, with 8 nucleotides matching TRBD1. CDR1 is SGHRS and CDR2 is YFSETQ in the germline V gene. The trim removed 0 bases at V and 1 base at J, leaving 2 bases unmatched. The CDR3 has 16 residues. The CDR3 loop reads CASSLAGTGNTGELFF. Written as DNA, the CDR3 is TGCGCCAGCAGCTTGGCCGGGACAGGGAACACCGGGGAGCTGTTTTTT. Full variable domain (missing parts from reference TRBV5-1 and TRBJ2-2): KAGVTQTPRYLIKTRGQQVTLSCSPISGHRSVSWYQQTPGQGLQFLFEYFSETQRNKGNFPGRFSGRQFSNSRSEMNVSTLELGDSALYLCASSLAGTGNTGELFFGEGSRLTVL.

The gene calls are TRBV5-1 and TRBJ2-1; no clear D gene. Trimming took 3 bases from V and 0 from J, leaving 13 bases between them. CDR3 length equals 16 residues. From germline, CDR1 is SGHRS and CDR2 YFSETQ. This CDR3 reads CASSSRTRSSYNEQFF. DNA of the CDR3: TGCGCCAGCAGCTCACGCACCCGGAGCTCCTACAATGAGCAGTTCTTC.

The chain uses TRBV30 and TRBJ2-1, with TRBD1 matching 9 bases. With V trimmed by 2 bases and J by 6 bases, 8 bases remained unmatched. CDR1 and CDR2 from the germline V gene are GTSNPN and SVGIG (reference sequence). This CDR3 is built from 15 residues. In DNA, the CDR3 is TGTGCCTGGAGTTGGGGGACAGGGAACCCCAATGAGCAGTTCTTC. This codes for CAWSWGTGNPNEQFF.

The chain has TRBV7-6 and TRBJ1-2; tentative D call: TRBD1 (6 bases). Per the germline V gene, CDR1 is SGHVS and CDR2 is FNYEAQ. V dropped 1 base and J dropped 4 bases, with 13 bases sitting between them. CDR3 length equals 15 residues. The CDR3 DNA sequence: TGTGCCAGCAGCTTAGGAAACAGGGACCCCTATGGCTACACCTTC. Amino acids: CASSLGNRDPYGYTF. The whole variable domain, filled in from reference TRBV7-6 and TRBJ1-2, reads GAGVSQSPRYKVTKRGQDVALRCDPISGHVSLYWYRQALGQGPEFLTYFNYEAQQDKSGLPNDRFSAERPEGSISTLTIQRTEQRDSAMYRCASSLGNRDPYGYTFGSGTRLTVV.

The rearrangement links TRBV7-2 to TRBJ2-1; D unresolved. The CDR3 is made up of 14 amino acids. The V gene lost 3 bases and the J gene lost 5 bases, with 11 bases spanning the gap. CDR1 SGHTA and CDR2 FQGNSA come from the germline V gene. This CDR3 is CASSFRPVNNEQFF. As DNA, the CDR3 is TGTGCCAGCAGCTTCAGGCCGGTAAACAATGAGCAGTTCTTC.

The rearrangement joins TRBV7-2 to TRBJ2-7; 10 nucleotides match TRBD1. Germline V lookup: CDR1 SGHTA, CDR2 FQGNSA. This CDR3 region has 15 residues. The V gene end was trimmed by 1 base and the J gene end by 1 base; junction bases not matched to a gene: 1. CDR3 DNA: TGTGCCAGCAGCTTAGGGACAGGGGGATCCTACGAGCAGTACTTC. Amino acids: CASSLGTGGSYEQYF.

V and J are TRBV7-3 and TRBJ2-7, with D possibly being TRBD1 (6 bases). Per the germline V gene, CDR1 is SGHTA and CDR2 is FQGTGA. The CDR3 extends over 14 amino acids. Deletions cut 0 bases from V and 0 bases from J, with 6 bases between. The CDR3 is CASSLTGGSYEQYF. CDR3 coding DNA: TGTGCCAGCAGCTTAACAGGGGGCTCCTACGAGCAGTACTTC.

J is TRBJ2-5 and V is TRBV10-3; 8 bases are a match to TRBD1. The J segment lost 5 bases and the V segment lost 2 bases, leaving 7 bases of the junction unmatched. Germline lookup yields CDR1 ENHRY and CDR2 SYGVKD. CDR3 length equals 15 residues. The CDR3 DNA reads as TGTGCCATCAGTGAGCCTACAACAGGGGGGGAGACCCAGTACTTC. This sequence encodes CAISEPTTGGETQYF.

The rearrangement uses TRBV7-8 and TRBJ2-1, with 11 bases lining up with TRBD2. Germline assignment: CDR1 SGHVS and CDR2 FQNEAQ. This CDR3 has 16 residues. With V trimmed by 5 bases and J by 3 bases, 6 bases remained unmatched. In DNA form, the CDR3 reads TGTGCCAGCAGCAGATTAGCGGGAGGGGACTACAATGAGCAGTTCTTC. Residues: CASSRLAGGDYNEQFF.

This chain connects TRBV5-5 to TRBJ1-3; no reliable D call. Germline-derived CDR1 and CDR2 are SGHKS and YYEKEE (reference sequence). This CDR3 has 17 residues. V lost 4 bases to trimming and J lost 0 bases, with 17 bases between them. In DNA, the CDR3 is TGTGCCAGCAGCGCCTCCTGGGCCACAAGCTCTGGAAACACCATATATTTT. Translation: CASSASWATSSGNTIYF.

The V call is TRBV28, the J call TRBJ2-7; a possible D gene is TRBD2 (7 bases). Germline loops: CDR1 MDHEN, CDR2 SYDVKM. The CDR3 covers 14 residues. V was shortened by 7 bases and J by 0 bases, with 13 bases between the two germline ends. The CDR3 protein is CASKGGGSSYEQYF. For the CDR3, the DNA is TGTGCCAGCAAGGGCGGGGGCAGCTCCTACGAGCAGTACTTC.

In this sample, this clone turned up once. This rearrangement joins TRBV7-3 to TRBJ2-2; D is unclear. The CDR3 sequence is 12 residues long. Per the germline V gene, CDR1 is SGHTA and CDR2 is FQGTGA. V was shortened by 4 bases and J by 6 bases, with 6 bases between the two germline ends. The CDR3 nucleotides read TGTGCCAGCAGCTCCGTGTCCGGGGAGCTGTTTTTT. It encodes CASSSVSGELFF.

This clone came up a few times. J is TRBJ2-5 and V is TRBV13; 8 bases map to TRBD2. Trimming took 1 base from V and 1 from J; bases not matched to a gene: 2. CDR1 is PRHDT and CDR2 is FYEKMQ in the germline V gene (reference sequence). The CDR3 is 15 residues long. CDR3 protein: CASSLDLAGQETQYF. For the CDR3, the DNA is TGTGCCAGCAGCTTAGACCTAGCGGGCCAAGAGACCCAGTACTTC.

The rearrangement links TRBV12-5 to TRBJ2-1; 10 nucleotides line up with TRBD1. The V gene end was trimmed by 1 base and the J gene end by 6 bases; junction bases not matched to a gene: 9. This CDR3 is built from 17 residues. Germline CDR1 LGHNT, CDR2 FRNRAP. The CDR3 sequence: CASGLAPGTGVGNEQFF. In DNA form, the CDR3 reads TGTGCTAGTGGTTTGGCTCCCGGGACAGGGGTAGGCAATGAGCAGTTCTTC.

The chain combines TRBV5-1 with TRBJ2-5; 15 nucleotides match TRBD2. In germline, CDR1 is SGHRS, CDR2 YFSETQ. The CDR3 totals 20 residues. Germline trimming cut 5 bases from V and 1 base from J; bases unmatched to any gene: 15. The CDR3 coding sequence is TGCGCCAGCAGGACTCAACCGCTGCCGGGACTAGCGGGGGGCCAAGAGACCCAGTACTTC. As protein: CASRTQPLPGLAGGQETQYF. Combining the CDR3 with reference TRBV5-1 and TRBJ2-5 gives the whole variable domain KAGVTQTPRYLIKTRGQQVTLSCSPISGHRSVSWYQQTPGQGLQFLFEYFSETQRNKGNFPGRFSGRQFSNSRSEMNVSTLELGDSALYLCASRTQPLPGLAGGQETQYFGPGTRLLVL.

The CDR3 here is CASSSGYPYEQYF. In DNA, the CDR3 is TGTGCCAGCAGCTCAGGGTACCCCTACGAGCAGTACTTC. The gene calls are TRBV11-2 and TRBJ2-7; tentative D call: TRBD1 (5 bases). In germline, CDR1 is SGHAT, CDR2 FQNNGV. Trimming shortened V by 4 bases and J by 2 bases, and 9 bases separated the two germline ends. This CDR3 is 13 amino acids long.

The count of this clone is one. The chain employs TRBV5-1 and TRBJ1-6, with D unclear. Trimming cost V 0 bases and J 8 bases, with 12 bases left between them. CDR3 size: 15 residues. Germline assignment: CDR1 SGHRS and CDR2 YFSETQ. The CDR3 here is CASSLDPLSDSPLHF. The CDR3 DNA reads as TGCGCCAGCAGCTTGGACCCTCTATCGGATTCACCCCTCCACTTT. Full variable domain (rest looked up from reference TRBV5-1 and TRBJ1-6): KAGVTQTPRYLIKTRGQQVTLSCSPISGHRSVSWYQQTPGQGLQFLFEYFSETQRNKGNFPGRFSGRQFSNSRSEMNVSTLELGDSALYLCASSLDPLSDSPLHFGNGTRLTVT.

The V gene is TRBV18, the J gene TRBJ2-5; 7 bases fit TRBD1. The germline CDR1 and CDR2 sequences are KGHSH and LQKENI. The CDR3 runs to 16 residues. V was pared by 6 bases and J by 1 base, with 11 bases of the junction left unmatched. The CDR3, as DNA: TGTGCCAGCTCGCAGTCCGGGACAGCTATCCAAGAGACCCAGTACTTC. It encodes CASSQSGTAIQETQYF.